This is a list of T cell receptor beta chains from one sample in a study of blood T cell repertoires in COVID-19. Libraries were prepared by immunoSEQ multiplex PCR; TCRdb keeps only in-frame clonotypes and omits some of them. The sample has roughly 34,000 clones; roughly nine tenths are singletons. The source material was peripheral blood. The origin of the receptors is a human donor with active COVID-19. The donor label of this sample is uncertain. CDR3s include the opening cysteine and the closing phenylalanine or tryptophan. A D gene is named only where the DNA matches it firmly. Only part of the rows carry a size: once, few, many, or a class if the clone is expanded.

v_call	d_call	clone_size	j_call	cdr3_aa	cdr3_nt
TRBV18	NA	NA	TRBJ2-1	CASSESQGIERIF	TGTGCCAGCTCAGAATCCCAGGGTATCGAGAGGATCTTC
TRBV19	TRBD1	NA	TRBJ1-2	CASSPRGTGALFYGYTF	TGTGCCAGTAGTCCCAGGGGGACAGGGGCTCTATTCTATGGCTACACCTTC
TRBV19	NA	NA	TRBJ1-2	CASSSPGRGMSYGYTF	TGTGCCAGTAGTTCCCCGGGGAGGGGAATGAGCTATGGCTACACCTTC
TRBV13	NA	NA	TRBJ2-2	CASSSRPRGTGELFF	TGTGCCAGCAGCTCTCGACCCCGCGGCACCGGGGAGCTGTTTTTT
TRBV14	NA	NA	TRBJ2-1	CASSHKQKYNEQFF	TGTGCCAGCAGCCATAAACAGAAATACAATGAGCAGTTCTTC
TRBV6-2/TRBV6-3	NA	NA	TRBJ2-5	CASSWSTETQYF	TGTGCCAGCAGTTGGAGCACCGAGACCCAGTACTTC
TRBV5-4	TRBD1	NA	TRBJ2-1	CASSPGQEYMYNEQFF	TGTGCCAGCAGCCCGGGACAGGAGTATATGTACAATGAGCAGTTCTTC
TRBV5-1	TRBD1	few	TRBJ2-7	CASSPIPGQSYEQYF	TGCGCCAGCAGCCCCATTCCGGGACAGTCCTACGAGCAGTACTTC
TRBV6-5	NA	NA	TRBJ1-1	CASRPRVDTEAFF	TGTGCCAGCAGGCCCAGGGTGGACACTGAAGCTTTCTTT
TRBV14	NA	NA	TRBJ1-2	CASSQDQWGDYGYTF	TGTGCCAGCAGCCAAGATCAGTGGGGAGACTATGGCTACACCTTC
TRBV11-3	TRBD2	NA	TRBJ2-3	CASSLGTSGTDTQYF	TGTGCCAGCAGCTTAGGGACTAGCGGGACAGATACGCAGTATTTT
TRBV5-6	TRBD1	NA	TRBJ1-5	CASSADRAKSNQPQHF	TGTGCCAGCAGCGCGGACAGGGCGAAAAGCAATCAGCCCCAGCATTTT
TRBV4-3	NA	once	TRBJ2-3	CASSQDRLGGTDTQYF	TGCGCCAGCAGCCAAGATAGACTAGGCGGCACAGATACGCAGTATTTT
TRBV24-1	NA	NA	TRBJ2-5	CATRVTGGETQYF	TGTGCCACCAGGGTGACAGGCGGGGAGACCCAGTACTTC
TRBV10-3	TRBD1	NA	TRBJ1-5	CAISAGGQPQHF	TGTGCCATCAGCGCAGGGGGACAGCCCCAGCATTTT
TRBV5-3	NA	NA	TRBJ1-4	CARRNGGRENEKLFF	TGTGCCAGAAGAAACGGGGGTAGGGAGAATGAAAAACTGTTTTTT
TRBV19	TRBD2	NA	TRBJ2-5	CAREAGESETQYF	TGTGCCAGGGAGGCGGGAGAAAGTGAGACCCAGTACTTC
TRBV5-1	TRBD2	NA	TRBJ2-5	CASSSATSGRARRETQYF	TGCGCCAGCAGCTCTGCGACTAGCGGGAGGGCTCGGAGGGAGACCCAGTACTTC
TRBV27	TRBD1	NA	TRBJ2-7	CASSARTGVKIYEQYF	TGTGCCAGCAGTGCCCGGACAGGGGTGAAGATCTACGAGCAGTACTTC
TRBV3-1/TRBV3-2	TRBD1	NA	TRBJ2-7	CASSQEGTGGWYEQYF	TGTGCCAGCAGCCAAGAAGGGACAGGGGGCTGGTACGAGCAGTACTTC
TRBV29-1	TRBD1	once	TRBJ2-3	CSVDRGTDTQYF	TGCAGCGTGGACAGGGGCACAGATACGCAGTATTTT
TRBV6-2/TRBV6-3	NA	NA	TRBJ2-7	CASSYSGRGFYEQYF	TGTGCCAGCAGTTACTCCGGCAGGGGTTTCTACGAGCAGTACTTC
TRBV30	TRBD1	NA	TRBJ2-7	CAWSDTGTGYEQYF	TGTGCCTGGAGCGACACCGGGACAGGGTACGAGCAGTACTTC
TRBV30	NA	few	TRBJ1-3	CAWSAPLSSGNTIYF	TGTGCCTGGAGTGCTCCCCTAAGCTCTGGAAACACCATATATTTT